A selection of T cell receptor beta chains follows, all from one sample in a study of blood T cell repertoires in COVID-19. Repertoires were generated with immunoSEQ multiplex PCR, while TCRdb's copy carries only in-frame clones and drops some. This table has about 74,000 clones, more than 90% appearing once. Input material: peripheral blood. The source is a man aged 50 to 60 with acute or convalescent COVID-19. CDR3s include the opening cysteine and the closing phenylalanine or tryptophan. Each record gives: CDR3 protein, CDR3 DNA, V gene, J gene, clone size, D gene. D genes are given only for firm matches. A clone size is listed for some rows: how often the clone was seen (once, few, many), or a class if it is expanded.

CASSLLASGRNTGELFF,TGTGCCAGCAGCTTATTGGCTAGCGGGAGAAACACCGGGGAGCTGTTTTTT,TRBV7-3,TRBJ2-2,once,TRBD2
CSVVRPGTIYYNEQFF,TGCAGCGTCGTAAGACCCGGGACAATATACTACAATGAGCAGTTCTTC,TRBV29-1,TRBJ2-1,-,-
CASSFGQGEKLFF,TGTGCCAGCAGCTTTGGACAGGGTGAAAAACTGTTTTTT,TRBV9,TRBJ1-4,-,TRBD1
CASRNPGRETEAFF,TGTGCCAGCAGAAATCCAGGGAGGGAGACTGAAGCTTTCTTT,TRBV6-5,TRBJ1-1,-,-
CASSPRDRTLNQPQHF,TGTGCCAGCAGCCCAAGGGACAGGACCCTCAATCAGCCCCAGCATTTT,TRBV7-8,TRBJ1-5,-,TRBD1
CASSLSREVYGYTF,TGCGCCAGCAGCCTGTCAAGGGAGGTCTATGGCTACACCTTC,TRBV5-1,TRBJ1-2,-,-
CASSQDPGGPVNEQFF,TGTGCCAGCAGCCAAGATCCGGGGGGGCCGGTCAATGAGCAGTTCTTC,TRBV4-2,TRBJ2-1,-,TRBD2
CASSYPLIRGRIEAFF,TGTGCCAGCAGTTACCCATTAATCCGGGGTCGAATTGAAGCTTTCTTT,TRBV6-6,TRBJ1-1,-,-
CASRAGGPWGNEQFF,TGTGCCAGCAGAGCGGGGGGGCCTTGGGGAAATGAGCAGTTCTTC,TRBV3-1/TRBV3-2,TRBJ2-1,once,TRBD2
CASSQDLRVYGYTF,TGCGCCAGCAGCCAAGATTTAAGAGTCTATGGCTACACCTTC,TRBV4-1,TRBJ1-2,once,-
CASSLGQNTGELFF,TGTGCCAGCAGCTTGGGACAGAACACCGGGGAGCTGTTTTTT,TRBV5-4,TRBJ2-2,-,-
CSAHQGDEQFF,TGCAGTGCCCACCAGGGCGATGAGCAGTTCTTC,TRBV20-1,TRBJ2-1,-,-
CASSISGGAKTQYF,TGTGCCAGTAGTATATCCGGGGGGGCCAAGACCCAGTACTTC,TRBV19,TRBJ2-5,once,TRBD2
CASSTRSGGQAREKLFF,TGTGCCAGCAGTACGCGATCCGGGGGACAGGCGCGAGAAAAACTGTTTTTT,TRBV27,TRBJ1-4,-,TRBD1
CASEWGGGTGELFF,TGTGCCAGCGAGTGGGGAGGGGGCACCGGGGAGCTGTTTTTT,TRBV7-2,TRBJ2-2,-,-
CASSYTGQGYYGYTF,TGTGCCAGCAGTTACACAGGACAGGGGTACTATGGCTACACCTTC,TRBV6-5,TRBJ1-2,-,TRBD1
CASSQDLGHKSTDTQYF,TGTGCCAGCAGCCAAGATTTAGGACATAAAAGCACAGATACGCAGTATTTT,TRBV3-1/TRBV3-2,TRBJ2-3,-,-
CASKVAGAYEQFF,TGTGCCAGCAAAGTAGCGGGGGCCTATGAGCAGTTCTTC,TRBV27,TRBJ2-1,-,TRBD2
CASRKTSGGSGELFF,TGTGCCAGCAGAAAGACTAGCGGGGGGTCCGGGGAGCTGTTTTTT,TRBV6-5,TRBJ2-2,-,TRBD2
CASSAKGTGVFTGELFF,TGTGCCAGTAGTGCTAAGGGGACAGGGGTGTTCACCGGGGAGCTGTTTTTT,TRBV19,TRBJ2-2,-,TRBD1
CASSKGDQETQYF,TGTGCCAGCAGTAAAGGGGACCAAGAGACCCAGTACTTC,TRBV28,TRBJ2-5,-,-
CASSLRGQGGTDTQYF,TGTGCCAGCAGCCTGAGGGGGCAGGGAGGCACAGATACGCAGTATTTT,TRBV11-2,TRBJ2-3,-,TRBD1
CASSLGSGRYNEQFF,TGTGCCAGCAGCTTGGGGAGCGGGCGATACAATGAGCAGTTCTTC,TRBV7-2,TRBJ2-1,-,-
CASSVKSGANVLTF,TGTGCCAGCAGCGTCAAATCTGGGGCCAACGTCCTGACTTTC,TRBV7-2,TRBJ2-6,-,-
CASSLRENTEAFF,TGCGCCAGCAGCTTACGGGAGAACACTGAAGCTTTCTTT,TRBV5-1,TRBJ1-1,-,-
CASSQEQGQINQPQHF,TGTGCCAGCAGCCAAGAGCAAGGACAGATAAATCAGCCCCAGCATTTT,TRBV4-2,TRBJ1-5,-,-
CASSLPGGQETQYF,TGTGCCAGCAGCTTACCGGGAGGGCAAGAGACCCAGTACTTC,TRBV7-9,TRBJ2-5,few,TRBD2
CASSLSDREESPLHF,TGTGCCAGCAGTTTATCTGACAGGGAAGAGTCACCCCTCCACTTT,TRBV28,TRBJ1-6,-,TRBD1
CASSQGTDKNTEAFF,TGCGCCAGCAGCCAAGGAACAGACAAGAACACTGAAGCTTTCTTT,TRBV4-1,TRBJ1-1,-,-
CASSPDNYNEQFF,TGTGCCAGCAGCCCAGACAACTACAATGAGCAGTTCTTC,TRBV5-8,TRBJ2-1,once,-
CASSLSAPGVRRVIEKLFF,TGTGCCAGCAGTTTATCGGCGCCGGGGGTCCGGCGGGTTATTGAAAAACTGTTTTTT,TRBV27,TRBJ1-4,-,-
CATSDLYSADTQYF,TGTGCCACCAGTGATTTGTATAGTGCAGATACGCAGTATTTT,TRBV24-1,TRBJ2-3,-,-
CASSIWPPYYGYTF,TGTGCCAGTAGTATATGGCCGCCTTACTATGGCTACACCTTC,TRBV19,TRBJ1-2,-,-
CASSPRQGENTEAFF,TGTGCCAGCTCACCCCGACAGGGTGAGAACACTGAAGCTTTCTTT,TRBV18,TRBJ1-1,-,TRBD1
CASSRLVADTQYF,TGTGCCAGCAGTCGACTAGTTGCAGATACGCAGTATTTT,TRBV6-5,TRBJ2-3,-,-
CASSQATWGNTIYF,TGTGCCAGCAGCCAAGCAACATGGGGAAACACCATATATTTT,TRBV3-1/TRBV3-2,TRBJ1-3,once,-
CASSSGLLSGNTIYF,TGTGCCAGCAGTTCCGGGTTGCTCTCTGGAAACACCATATATTTT,TRBV6-6,TRBJ1-3,-,-
CASRLRAAGLAFF,TGTGCCAGCAGATTAAGGGCTGCGGGTCTCGCTTTCTTT,TRBV12-3/TRBV12-4,TRBJ1-1,-,-
CASSPGDRGLGSPLHF,TGTGCCAGCAGTCCCGGGGACAGGGGGCTTGGTTCACCCCTCCACTTT,TRBV27,TRBJ1-6,-,TRBD1
CASSFTGVSPLHF,TGTGCCAGCAGCTTTACAGGGGTTTCACCCCTCCACTTT,TRBV7-3,TRBJ1-6,-,TRBD1
CASSTWTGGLNTEAFF,TGTGCCAGCAGTACATGGACAGGGGGCCTGAACACTGAAGCTTTCTTT,TRBV28,TRBJ1-1,-,TRBD1
CASSSDISYEQYF,TGTGCCAGCAGCTCGGACATCTCCTACGAGCAGTACTTC,TRBV11-3,TRBJ2-7,few,-
CAWASGTGRGYGYTF,TGTGCCTGGGCCTCCGGGACAGGGAGGGGATATGGCTACACCTTC,TRBV30,TRBJ1-2,once,TRBD1
CASSPRQGRSPLHF,TGTGCCAGCAGTCCCCGACAGGGACGTTCACCCCTCCACTTT,TRBV6-5,TRBJ1-6,-,TRBD1
CSVDGGGYTF,TGCAGCGTTGACGGTGGTGGCTACACCTTC,TRBV29-1,TRBJ1-2,once,-
CASSLSAGSYNEQFF,TGTGCCAGCAGTTTATCGGCGGGATCGTACAATGAGCAGTTCTTC,TRBV27,TRBJ2-1,-,-
CASSPEQGFSGNTIYF,TGTGCCAGCAGCCCCGAACAGGGTTTCTCTGGAAACACCATATATTTT,TRBV7-9,TRBJ1-3,-,-
CASSPPSGGVSEQFF,TGTGCCAGCAGCCCCCCCTCGGGAGGGGTGAGTGAGCAGTTCTTC,TRBV3-1/TRBV3-2,TRBJ2-1,-,TRBD2